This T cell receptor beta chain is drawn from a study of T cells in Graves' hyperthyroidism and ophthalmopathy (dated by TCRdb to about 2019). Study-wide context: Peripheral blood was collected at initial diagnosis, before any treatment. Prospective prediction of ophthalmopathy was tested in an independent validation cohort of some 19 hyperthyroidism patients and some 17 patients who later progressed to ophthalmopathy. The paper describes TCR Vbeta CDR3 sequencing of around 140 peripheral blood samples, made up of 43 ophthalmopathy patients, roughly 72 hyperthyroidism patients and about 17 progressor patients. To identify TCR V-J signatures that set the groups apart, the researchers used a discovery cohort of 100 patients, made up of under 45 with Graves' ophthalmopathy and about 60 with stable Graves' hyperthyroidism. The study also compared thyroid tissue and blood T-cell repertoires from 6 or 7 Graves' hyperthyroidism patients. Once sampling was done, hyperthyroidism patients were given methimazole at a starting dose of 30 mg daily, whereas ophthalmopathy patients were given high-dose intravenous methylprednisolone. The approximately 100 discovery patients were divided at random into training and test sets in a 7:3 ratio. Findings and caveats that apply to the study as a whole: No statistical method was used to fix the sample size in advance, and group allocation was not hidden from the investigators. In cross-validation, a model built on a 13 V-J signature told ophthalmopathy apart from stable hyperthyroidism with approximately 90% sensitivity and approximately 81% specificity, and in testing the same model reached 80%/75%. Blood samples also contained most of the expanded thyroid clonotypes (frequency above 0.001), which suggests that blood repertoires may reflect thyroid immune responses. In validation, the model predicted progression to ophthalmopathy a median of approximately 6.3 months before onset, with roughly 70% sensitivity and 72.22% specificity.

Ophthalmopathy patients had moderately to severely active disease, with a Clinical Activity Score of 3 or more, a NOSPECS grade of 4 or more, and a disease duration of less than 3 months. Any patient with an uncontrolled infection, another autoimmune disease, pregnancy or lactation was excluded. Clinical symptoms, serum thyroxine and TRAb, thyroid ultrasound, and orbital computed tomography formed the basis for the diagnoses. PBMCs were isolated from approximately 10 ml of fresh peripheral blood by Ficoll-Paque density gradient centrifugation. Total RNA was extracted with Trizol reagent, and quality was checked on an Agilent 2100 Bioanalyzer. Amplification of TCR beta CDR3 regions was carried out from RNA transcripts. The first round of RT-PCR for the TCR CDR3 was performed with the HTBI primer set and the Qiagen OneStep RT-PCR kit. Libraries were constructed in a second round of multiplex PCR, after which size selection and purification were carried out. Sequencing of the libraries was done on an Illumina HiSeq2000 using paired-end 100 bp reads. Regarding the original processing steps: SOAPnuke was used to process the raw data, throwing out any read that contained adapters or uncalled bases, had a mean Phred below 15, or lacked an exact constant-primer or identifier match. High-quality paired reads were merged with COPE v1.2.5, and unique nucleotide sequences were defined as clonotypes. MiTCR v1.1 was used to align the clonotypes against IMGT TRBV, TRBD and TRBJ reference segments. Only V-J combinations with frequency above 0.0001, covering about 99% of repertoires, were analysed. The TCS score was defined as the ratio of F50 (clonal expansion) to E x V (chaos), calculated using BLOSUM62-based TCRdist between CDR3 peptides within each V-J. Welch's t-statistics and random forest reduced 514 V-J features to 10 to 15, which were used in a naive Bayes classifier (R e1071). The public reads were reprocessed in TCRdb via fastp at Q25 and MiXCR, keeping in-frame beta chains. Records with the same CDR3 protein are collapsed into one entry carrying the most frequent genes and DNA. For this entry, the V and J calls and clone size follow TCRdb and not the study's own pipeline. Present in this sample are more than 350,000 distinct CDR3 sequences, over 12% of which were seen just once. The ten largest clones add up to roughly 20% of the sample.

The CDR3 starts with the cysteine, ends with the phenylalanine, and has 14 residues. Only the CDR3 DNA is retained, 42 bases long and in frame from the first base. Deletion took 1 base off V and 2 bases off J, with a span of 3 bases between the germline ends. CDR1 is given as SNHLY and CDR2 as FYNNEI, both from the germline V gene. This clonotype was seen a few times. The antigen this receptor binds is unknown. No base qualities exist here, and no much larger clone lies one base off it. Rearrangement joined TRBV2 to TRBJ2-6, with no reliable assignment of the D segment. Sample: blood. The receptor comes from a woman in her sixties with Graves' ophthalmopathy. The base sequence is TGTGCCAGCAGTGAAGATGCTGGGGCCAACGTCCTGACTTTC. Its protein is CASSEDAGANVLTF.